This TCR beta chain originates from a study of early T cells in non-severe SARS-CoV-2 infection (dated by TCRdb to 2020 to 2022). Broadly, across the study: Because TCR sequencing relied on bulk RNA taken from unsorted whole blood, pairing of alpha and beta chains was not possible.

Libraries were prepared through 5' RACE. The reads were generated on a NextSeq 500. Unique molecular identifiers were attached to individual cDNA molecules in the TCR library protocol so that sequencing error and PCR bias could be corrected. Both TCR alpha and beta chains were sequenced, and tight co-correlation was observed between alpha and beta sequence abundances in each sample. The study's own analysis went as follows. Decombinator V4 was used to perform V gene, J gene and CDR3 annotation of TCR sequences. Expanded TCRs were defined as changing significantly between any two time points under a Poisson model with p below 0.0001. TCR abundances were normalised to the total number of TCRs sequenced in each sample and reported as counts per million. TRAV1-2 paired with TRAJ12, TRAJ20 or TRAJ33 defined MAIT TCRs, while TRAV10 paired with TRAJ18 defined iNKT TCRs. VDJdb, accessed on 1 November 2021, was searched for TCRs annotated for CMV, EBV and SARS-CoV-2, and TCRs annotated for more than one antigen were excluded. TCRdb reprocessed the public reads (quality trimming at Q25 with fastp, clone calling with MiXCR) and kept in-frame beta chains. Every distinct CDR3 protein forms one entry, paired with its most common genes and DNA. The V and J calls and clone size are TCRdb's, not the authors'. This sample is represented by 95,000 to 100,000 distinct CDR3 sequences; roughly an eighth of them were singletons. Around 2.4% of the sample lies in the top ten.

A case-control design nested within a healthcare worker cohort in London, UK, was used, with weekly nasopharyngeal swab PCR tests and blood sampling performed. Healthcare workers were enrolled in the week of the UK lockdown, from 23 to 31 March 2020, and were followed every week for up to 16 weeks. Remarks on this clonotype: The antigen it recognizes is unknown. No base-level quality is on record; no much larger clone is a single base apart.

Including the terminal cysteine and phenylalanine, the CDR3 comprises 16 residues. CDR3 DNA is the only sequence kept; it has 48 bases, read in frame from the first base. From a lookup of the germline V gene, CDR1 and CDR2 are SGHVS and FQNEAQ. V is trimmed back by 5 bases and J by 5 bases, and the junction contains 13 bases that no gene match accounts for. Points the paper makes about the study in general: VDJdb matching was skewed toward anti-spike CD8 responses and likely underestimated virus-specific expansions by missing private and CD4 specificities.

This sequence originates from an adult who was a healthcare worker with PCR-confirmed SARS-CoV-2 infection or an uninfected control (not recorded which). The source material was whole blood. Recombination linked TRBV7-8 to TRBJ2-3; TRBD1 matches 7 bases in the middle. The nucleotide sequence reads TGTGCCAGCAGCCCAGCATCGACAGGGATGAAAGATACGCAGTATTTT. Its protein is CASSPASTGMKDTQYF.